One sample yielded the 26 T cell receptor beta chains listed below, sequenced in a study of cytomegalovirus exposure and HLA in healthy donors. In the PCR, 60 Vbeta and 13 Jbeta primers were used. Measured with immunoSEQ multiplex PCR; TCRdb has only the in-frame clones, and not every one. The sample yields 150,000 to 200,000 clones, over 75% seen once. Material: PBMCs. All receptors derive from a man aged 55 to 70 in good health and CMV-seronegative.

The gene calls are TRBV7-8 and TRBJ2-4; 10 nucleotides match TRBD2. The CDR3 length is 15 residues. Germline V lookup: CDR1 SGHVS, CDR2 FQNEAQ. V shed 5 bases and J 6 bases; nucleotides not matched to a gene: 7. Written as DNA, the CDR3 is TGTGCCAGCAGCCCGAGCGGGGGGGGTGGAAACATTCAGTACTTC. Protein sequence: CASSPSGGGGNIQYF.

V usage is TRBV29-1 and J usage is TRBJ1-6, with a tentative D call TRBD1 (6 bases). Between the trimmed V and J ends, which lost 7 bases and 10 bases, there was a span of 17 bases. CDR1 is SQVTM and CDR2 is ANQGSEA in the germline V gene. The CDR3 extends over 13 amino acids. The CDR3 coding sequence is TGCAGCGCCGCGGACAGAGAGGGCTCACCCCTCCACTTT. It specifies CSAADREGSPLHF.

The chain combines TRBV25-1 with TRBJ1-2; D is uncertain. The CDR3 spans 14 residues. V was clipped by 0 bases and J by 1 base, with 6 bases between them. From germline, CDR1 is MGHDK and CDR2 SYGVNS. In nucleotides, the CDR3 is TGTGCCAGCAGTGAATATCAGGTTAACTATGGCTACACCTTC. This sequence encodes CASSEYQVNYGYTF.

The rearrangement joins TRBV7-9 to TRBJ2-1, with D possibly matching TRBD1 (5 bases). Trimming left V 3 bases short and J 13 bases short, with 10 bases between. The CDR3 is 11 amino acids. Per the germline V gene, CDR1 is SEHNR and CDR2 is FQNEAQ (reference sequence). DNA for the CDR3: TGTGCCAGCAGCTTTATAGGGGCTCAGTTCTTC. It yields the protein CASSFIGAQFF. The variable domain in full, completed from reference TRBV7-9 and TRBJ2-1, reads DTGVSQNPRHKITKRGQNVTFRCDPISEHNRLYWYRQTLGQGPEFLTYFQNEAQLEKSRLLSDRFSAERPKGSFSTLEIQRTEQGDSAMYLCASSFIGAQFFGPGTRLTVL.

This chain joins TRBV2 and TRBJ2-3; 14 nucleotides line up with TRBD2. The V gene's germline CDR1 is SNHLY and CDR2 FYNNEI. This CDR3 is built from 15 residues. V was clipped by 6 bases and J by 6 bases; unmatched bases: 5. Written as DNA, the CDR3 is TGTGCCAGCAGGACGGGACTAGCGGGGGTTGATACGCAGTATTTT. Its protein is CASRTGLAGVDTQYF.

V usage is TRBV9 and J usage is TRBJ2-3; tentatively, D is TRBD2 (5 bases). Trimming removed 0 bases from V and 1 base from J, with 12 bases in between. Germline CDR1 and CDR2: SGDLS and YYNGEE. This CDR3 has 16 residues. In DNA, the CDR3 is TGTGCCAGCAGCGTAGGGGCTAGCCCTGGCACAGATACGCAGTATTTT. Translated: CASSVGASPGTDTQYF.

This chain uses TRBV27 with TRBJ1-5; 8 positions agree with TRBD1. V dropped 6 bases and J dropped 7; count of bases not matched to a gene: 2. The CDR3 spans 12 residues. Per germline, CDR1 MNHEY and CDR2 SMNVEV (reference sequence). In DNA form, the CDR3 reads TGTGCCAGCAGACAGGGGGGACAGCCCCAGCATTTT. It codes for CASRQGGQPQHF.

CDR3 residues: CASSYLFTGAGGQYF. The CDR3 DNA reads TGTGCCAGCAGTTACTTGTTCACAGGGGCCGGGGGGCAGTACTTC. The rearrangement links TRBV6-5 to TRBJ2-7; D perhaps matches TRBD1 (7 bases). CDR3 length: 15 amino acids. Germline V CDR1 and CDR2: MNHEY, SVGAGI. The V end was cut by 1 base, the J end by 9 bases, with 19 bases between.

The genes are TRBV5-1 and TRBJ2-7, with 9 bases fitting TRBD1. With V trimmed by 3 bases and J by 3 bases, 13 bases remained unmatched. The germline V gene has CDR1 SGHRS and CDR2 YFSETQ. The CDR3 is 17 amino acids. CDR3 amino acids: CASSSSSSTGGFYEQYF. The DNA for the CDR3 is TGCGCCAGCAGCTCCTCGAGTTCGACAGGGGGTTTCTACGAGCAGTACTTC. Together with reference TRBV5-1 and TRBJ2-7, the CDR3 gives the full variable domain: KAGVTQTPRYLIKTRGQQVTLSCSPISGHRSVSWYQQTPGQGLQFLFEYFSETQRNKGNFPGRFSGRQFSNSRSEMNVSTLELGDSALYLCASSSSSSTGGFYEQYFGPGTRLTVT.

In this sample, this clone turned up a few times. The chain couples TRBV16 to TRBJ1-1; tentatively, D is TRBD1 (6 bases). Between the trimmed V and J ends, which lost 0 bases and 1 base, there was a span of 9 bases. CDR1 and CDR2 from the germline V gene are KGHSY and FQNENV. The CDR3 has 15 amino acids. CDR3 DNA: TGTGCCAGCAGCCAATCATCCAGGGGGAACACTGAAGCTTTCTTT. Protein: CASSQSSRGNTEAFF. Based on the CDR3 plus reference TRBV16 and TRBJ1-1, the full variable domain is GEEVAQTPKHLVRGEGQKAKLYCAPIKGHSYVFWYQQVLKNEFKFLISFQNENVFDETGMPKERFSAKCLPNSPCSLEIQATKLEDSAVYFCASSQSSRGNTEAFFGQGTRLTVV.

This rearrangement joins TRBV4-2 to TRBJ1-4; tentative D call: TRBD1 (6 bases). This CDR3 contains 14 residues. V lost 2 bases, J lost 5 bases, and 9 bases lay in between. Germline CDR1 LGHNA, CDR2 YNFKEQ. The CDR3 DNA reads TGTGCCAGCAGCCAACAGGGGACGAATGAAAAACTGTTTTTT. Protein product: CASSQQGTNEKLFF.

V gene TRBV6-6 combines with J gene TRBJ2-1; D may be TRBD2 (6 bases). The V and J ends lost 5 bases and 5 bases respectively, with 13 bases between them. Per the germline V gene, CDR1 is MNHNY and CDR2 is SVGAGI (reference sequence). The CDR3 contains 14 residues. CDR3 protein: CASSQGERDNEQFF. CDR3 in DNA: TGTGCCAGCAGTCAAGGTGAGCGGGACAATGAGCAGTTCTTC.

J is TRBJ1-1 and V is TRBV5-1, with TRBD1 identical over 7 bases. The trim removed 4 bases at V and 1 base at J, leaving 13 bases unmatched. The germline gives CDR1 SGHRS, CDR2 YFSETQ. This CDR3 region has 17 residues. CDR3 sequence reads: CASSLPFPGTENTEAFF. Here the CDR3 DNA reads TGCGCCAGCAGCCTCCCGTTCCCCGGGACAGAGAACACTGAAGCTTTCTTT.

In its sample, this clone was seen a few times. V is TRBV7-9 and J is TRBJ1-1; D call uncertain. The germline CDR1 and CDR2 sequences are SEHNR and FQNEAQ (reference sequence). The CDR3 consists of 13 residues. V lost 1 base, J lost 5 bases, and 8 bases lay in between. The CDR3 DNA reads TGTGCCAGCAGCTTAGGGAGGGAAACTGAAGCTTTCTTT. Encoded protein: CASSLGRETEAFF.

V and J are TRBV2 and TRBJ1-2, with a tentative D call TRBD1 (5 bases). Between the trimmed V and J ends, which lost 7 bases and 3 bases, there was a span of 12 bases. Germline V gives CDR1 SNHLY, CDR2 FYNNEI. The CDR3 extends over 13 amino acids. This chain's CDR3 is CASTPGRDYGYTF. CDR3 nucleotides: TGTGCCAGCACCCCAGGGAGGGACTATGGCTACACCTTC. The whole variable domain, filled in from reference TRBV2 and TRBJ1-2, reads EPEVTQTPSHQVTQMGQEVILRCVPISNHLYFYWYRQILGQKVEFLVSFYNNEISEKSEIFDDQFSVERPDGSNFTLKIRSTKLEDSAMYFCASTPGRDYGYTFGSGTRLTVV.

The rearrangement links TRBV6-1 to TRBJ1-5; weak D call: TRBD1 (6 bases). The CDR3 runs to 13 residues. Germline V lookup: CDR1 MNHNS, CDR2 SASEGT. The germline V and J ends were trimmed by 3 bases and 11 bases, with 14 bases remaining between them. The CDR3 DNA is TGTGCCAGCAGTGAGACAGGCCTTACGGCCCAGCATTTT. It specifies CASSETGLTAQHF.

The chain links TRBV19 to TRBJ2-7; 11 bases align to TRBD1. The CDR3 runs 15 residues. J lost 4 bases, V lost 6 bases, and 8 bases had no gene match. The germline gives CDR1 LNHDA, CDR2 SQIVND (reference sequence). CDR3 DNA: TGTGCCAGTAGCGACACCGGGACAGGGGGTTACGAGCAGTACTTC. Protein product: CASSDTGTGGYEQYF. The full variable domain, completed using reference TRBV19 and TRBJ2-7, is DGGITQSPKYLFRKEGQNVTLSCEQNLNHDAMYWYRQDPGQGLRLIYYSQIVNDFQKGDIAEGYSVSREKKESFPLTVTSAQKNPTAFYLCASSDTGTGGYEQYFGPGTRLTVT.

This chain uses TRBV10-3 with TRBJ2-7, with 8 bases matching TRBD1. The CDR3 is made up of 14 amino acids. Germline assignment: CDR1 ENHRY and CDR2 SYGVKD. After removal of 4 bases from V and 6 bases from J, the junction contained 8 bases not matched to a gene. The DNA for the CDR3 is TGTGCCATCAGTGCCGGTCAGGGGGCGGGCGAGCAGTACTTC. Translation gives CAISAGQGAGEQYF.

CDR3 bases: TGTGCCAGTAGCCCCGGGGGGGCCTCAGATACGCAGTATTTT. Amino acid sequence: CASSPGGASDTQYF. The chain carries TRBV19 and TRBJ2-3, with 8 bases lining up with TRBD2. In germline, CDR1 is LNHDA, CDR2 SQIVND (reference sequence). J lost 4 bases, V lost 6 bases, and 6 bases had no gene match. The CDR3 contains 14 residues. The full variable domain, rest sourced from reference TRBV19 and TRBJ2-3, is DGGITQSPKYLFRKEGQNVTLSCEQNLNHDAMYWYRQDPGQGLRLIYYSQIVNDFQKGDIAEGYSVSREKKESFPLTVTSAQKNPTAFYLCASSPGGASDTQYFGPGTRLTVL.

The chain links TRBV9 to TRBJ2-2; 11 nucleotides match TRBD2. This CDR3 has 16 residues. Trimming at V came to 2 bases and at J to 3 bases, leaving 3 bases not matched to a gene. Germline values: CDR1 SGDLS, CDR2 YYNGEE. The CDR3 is CASSVLLAGDTGELFF. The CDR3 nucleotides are TGTGCCAGCAGCGTTTTACTAGCGGGAGACACCGGGGAGCTGTTTTTT.

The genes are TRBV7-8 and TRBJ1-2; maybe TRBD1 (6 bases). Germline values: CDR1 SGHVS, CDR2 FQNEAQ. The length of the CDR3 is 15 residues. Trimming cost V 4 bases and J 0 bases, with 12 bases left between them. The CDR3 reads CASSSTGSSNYGYTF. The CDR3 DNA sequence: TGTGCCAGCAGCTCGACAGGATCTTCTAACTATGGCTACACCTTC.

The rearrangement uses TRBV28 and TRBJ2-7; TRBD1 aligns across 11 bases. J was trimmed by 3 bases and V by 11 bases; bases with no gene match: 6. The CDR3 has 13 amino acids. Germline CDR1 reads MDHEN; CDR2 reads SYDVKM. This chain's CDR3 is CAGAGTGGYEQYF. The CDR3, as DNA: TGTGCCGGGGCCGGGACAGGGGGCTACGAGCAGTACTTC.

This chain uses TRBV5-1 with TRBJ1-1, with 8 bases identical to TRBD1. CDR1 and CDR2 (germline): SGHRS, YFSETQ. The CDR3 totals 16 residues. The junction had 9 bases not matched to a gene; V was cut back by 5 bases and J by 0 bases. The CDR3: CASRGQGAQMNTEAFF. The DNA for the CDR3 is TGCGCCAGCAGAGGGCAGGGGGCACAAATGAACACTGAAGCTTTCTTT.

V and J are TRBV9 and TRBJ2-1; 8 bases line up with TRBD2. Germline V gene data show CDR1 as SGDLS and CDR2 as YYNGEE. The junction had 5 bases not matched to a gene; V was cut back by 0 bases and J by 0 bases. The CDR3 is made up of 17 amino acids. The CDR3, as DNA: TGTGCCAGCAGCGTAGCTCCCAGCGGGAGCTCCTACAATGAGCAGTTCTTC. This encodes CASSVAPSGSSYNEQFF.

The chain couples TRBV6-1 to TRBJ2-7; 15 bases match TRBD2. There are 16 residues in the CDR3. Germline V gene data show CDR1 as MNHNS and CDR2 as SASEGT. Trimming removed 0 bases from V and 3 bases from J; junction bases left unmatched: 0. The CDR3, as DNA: TGTGCCAGCAGTGAAGCGGGACTAGCGGGGGGCTACGAGCAGTACTTC. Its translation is CASSEAGLAGGYEQYF.

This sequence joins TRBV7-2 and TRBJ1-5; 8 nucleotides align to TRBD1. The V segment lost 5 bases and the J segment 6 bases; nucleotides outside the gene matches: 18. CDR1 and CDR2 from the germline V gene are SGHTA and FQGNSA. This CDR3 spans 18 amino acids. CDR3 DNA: TGTGCCAGCAGCAGAAAGCCCTCGGACAGGGTGGCGGTTCAGCCCCAGCATTTT. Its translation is CASSRKPSDRVAVQPQHF.